The T cell receptor (beta chain) under discussion was sequenced for a study of blood T cell repertoires in COVID-19. Study overall: The origin of the acute and convalescent COVID-19 samples was the United States, Italy and Spain. PBMCs, B-cell-depleted T cells, or T cells were the source of the cDNA or gDNA that made up the material.

In the original processing: Amplification with reference gene primers provided the estimates of nucleated cell counts. Generated by immunoSEQ multiplex PCR, the TCRdb table keeps only in-frame clones and is missing some. The DNA gave D and trimming, while V, J and clone size come from that table. The sample holds some 140,000 clones; around three quarters are singletons and the top ten take approximately 11%. This TCR derives from a human donor in a cohort sampled during active COVID-19. Sequenced input: peripheral blood.

The CDR3 sequence: CASSFIQGGYTF. In nucleotides, the CDR3 is TGTGCCAGCAGCTTTATACAGGGAGGCTACACCTTC. V is TRBV5-8 and J is TRBJ1-2; the D gene is possibly TRBD1 (6 bases). Trimming removed 2 bases at V and 8 bases at J, with 10 bases between. From germline, CDR1 is SGHTS and CDR2 YDEGEE. The CDR3 is 12 residues long.